Listed below are T cell receptor beta chains from one sample, sequenced in a study of graft-versus-host responses after intestinal transplantation. The table came from immunoSEQ multiplex PCR; TCRdb's copy has only in-frame clones and leaves some out. Among 15,000 to 20,000 clones listed, 83% were seen once. This specimen consisted of ileum tissue, obtained approximately 83 weeks after intestinal transplantation. The source is a human patient who received an intestinal transplant, so some T cells may come from the graft donor. The CDR3 runs from the conserved cysteine through the conserved F or W. D genes are given only for firm matches. The listing skips clone size in some rows; elsewhere it reads once, few, many or a size class.

cdr3_nt,cdr3_aa,d_call,clone_size,j_call,v_call
TGTGCCACCCGGACTGCTTCCTACGAGCAGTACTTC,CATRTASYEQYF,-,-,TRBJ2-7,TRBV10-3
TGTGCCAGCAGTGACGGGGCAGATACGCAGTATTTT,CASSDGADTQYF,-,-,TRBJ2-3,TRBV6-4
TGCAGCGTCCGGAACACTGAAGCTTTCTTT,CSVRNTEAFF,-,-,TRBJ1-1,TRBV29-1
TGTGCCAGCAGCTTGGGCCAGAACGAGCAGTACTTC,CASSLGQNEQYF,-,-,TRBJ2-7,TRBV5-6
TGTGCCAGCAGCTCGCCTAGCGGGGGAGGAATCTCCTACAATGAGCAGTTCTTC,CASSSPSGGGISYNEQFF,TRBD2,-,TRBJ2-1,TRBV7-3
TGCGCCAGCAGCTTGGATGGCCGCGGGGGTTTTAGCTATGGCTACACCTTC,CASSLDGRGGFSYGYTF,-,-,TRBJ1-2,TRBV5-1
TGCGCCAGCAGCCAAGCCTTGGAGGCCTCGGATGAGCAGTTCTTC,CASSQALEASDEQFF,-,-,TRBJ2-1,TRBV4-1
TGTGCCAGCAGCCCCGGCGCCGGGGGGATAAAGACCCAGTACTTC,CASSPGAGGIKTQYF,TRBD2,-,TRBJ2-5,TRBV7-2
TGTGCCAGCAGTGTGGGACAGGGAACGGCCGGGGAGCTGTTTTTT,CASSVGQGTAGELFF,TRBD1,-,TRBJ2-2,TRBV6-1
TGTGCCAGCGCCGACCAGCACGGGACCCGGCCCAATGAGCAGTTCTTC,CASADQHGTRPNEQFF,-,-,TRBJ2-1,TRBV7-8
TGCAGCGTTGTATCGGGACAGGGGGCCTATGGCTACACCTTC,CSVVSGQGAYGYTF,TRBD1,-,TRBJ1-2,TRBV29-1
TGTGCCAGCAACCTAATAGGAAGGACAGGGACTCTCTATCAGCCCCAGCATTTT,CASNLIGRTGTLYQPQHF,TRBD1,-,TRBJ1-5,TRBV28
TGTGCCAGCAGTGAAGGGGGTACTTTGAACACTGAAGCTTTCTTT,CASSEGGTLNTEAFF,-,few,TRBJ1-1,TRBV6-1
TGTGCCAGCAGTGAGAGGTTTAGTTGGTCCGGGGAGCTGTTTTTT,CASSERFSWSGELFF,-,-,TRBJ2-2,TRBV6-1
TGCAGTGCTTGGACGTATGGGGAGCAGTTCTTC,CSAWTYGEQFF,-,-,TRBJ2-1,TRBV20-1
TGTGCCAGCAGCAGCTTAGGTGAATCTCGAAAGAGCTATGGCTACACCTTC,CASSSLGESRKSYGYTF,-,-,TRBJ1-2,TRBV7-6
TGTGCCAGCAGCCGCTTGGGCTCCTACGAGCAGTACTTC,CASSRLGSYEQYF,-,-,TRBJ2-7,TRBV7-9
TGCGCCAGCAGCTTCTTCTCAACAGGGACCACTGAAGCTTTCTTT,CASSFFSTGTTEAFF,-,-,TRBJ1-1,TRBV5-1
TGTGCCAGCAGCTTATTACGAAATCAGCGGGAGCTGTTTTTT,CASSLLRNQRELFF,-,-,TRBJ2-2,TRBV7-9
TGCGCCAGCAGCTCTACCCCCGGGACAGCTTATAACAATGAGCAGTTCTTC,CASSSTPGTAYNNEQFF,TRBD1,-,TRBJ2-1,TRBV5-1
TGTGCCAGCTCTCCCAGGAGGGGATCCTACGAGCAGTACTTC,CASSPRRGSYEQYF,-,-,TRBJ2-7,TRBV18
TGTGCCAGTAGTATACGACCAGCGTTTAACTATGGCTACACCTTC,CASSIRPAFNYGYTF,-,-,TRBJ1-2,TRBV19